One and the same sample provided the 6 T cell receptor beta chains below, sequenced in a study of naive and memory T cell subsets. Whole-study results and caveats: Naive repertoires, especially CD8, held a few larger clonotypes, possibly memory cells re-expressing CD45RA.

What these receptors recognize is not known. Two oligonucleotides, mixed equimolar, formed the beta constant-region primer covering TRBC1 and TRBC2. Four rounds of PCR amplified the ligated cDNA using nested alpha and beta constant-region primers plus SP2. TCRdb itself ran the UMI-ligation and nested PCR reads through MiXCR, one entry per CDR3 protein. This sample carries approximately 150,000 distinct CDR3 sequences, about 20% of them seen once, and the ten largest clones take around 0.11%. Sequenced input: naive CD4+ T cells from blood. The receptor source for this set is a human donor in good health.

The rearrangement joins TRBV27 to TRBJ1-5; D not resolved. CDR3 length: 15 amino acids. V was pared by 5 bases and J by 7 bases, with 18 bases between. Germline CDR1 reads MNHEY; CDR2 reads SMNVEV (reference sequence). CDR3 DNA sequence: TGTGCCAGCAGTCCGAATGATCCGCGGAACCAGCCCCAGCATTTT. It encodes CASSPNDPRNQPQHF.

This clonotype was found a few times. This chain links TRBV9 with TRBJ1-2; weak D call: TRBD1 (5 bases). The germline CDR1 and CDR2 sequences are SGDLS and YYNGEE. The CDR3 runs to 15 residues. V was trimmed by 0 bases and J by 4 bases, leaving 13 bases between them. This CDR3 is CASSVGAGSRYGYTF. CDR3 sequence (DNA): TGTGCCAGCAGCGTAGGGGCAGGGTCTCGCTATGGCTACACCTTC.

As DNA, the CDR3 is TGCAGTGCTGAGACCGGGCTTGGGGTTTCACCCCTCCACTTT. Encoded protein: CSAETGLGVSPLHF. This chain connects TRBV20-1 to TRBJ1-6, with D unresolved. Germline CDR1 and CDR2: DFQATT and SNEGSKA (reference sequence). This CDR3 has 14 residues. V was cut by 5 bases and J by 9 bases, with 17 bases left in between.

The V gene is TRBV27, the J gene TRBJ1-6, with TRBD1 matching 10 bases. The CDR3 totals 15 residues. The V gene end was trimmed by 5 bases and the J gene end by 9 bases; junction bases not matched to a gene: 7. The V gene's germline CDR1 is MNHEY and CDR2 SMNVEV (reference sequence). The CDR3: CASSRQGARSSPLHF. DNA of the CDR3: TGTGCCAGCAGTAGACAGGGGGCGCGTAGTTCACCCCTCCACTTT.

This clonotype was observed at least ten times. The V call is TRBV5-1, the J call TRBJ2-1; 7 positions agree with TRBD1. Germline V gene data show CDR1 as SGHRS and CDR2 as YFSETQ. The junction had 6 bases not matched to a gene; V was cut back by 5 bases and J by 4 bases. This CDR3 is 14 amino acids long. CDR3 coding DNA: TGCGCCAGCAGAACTCCGGGACAGTACAATGAGCAGTTCTTC. Translation gives CASRTPGQYNEQFF. Full variable domain (rest looked up from reference TRBV5-1 and TRBJ2-1): KAGVTQTPRYLIKTRGQQVTLSCSPISGHRSVSWYQQTPGQGLQFLFEYFSETQRNKGNFPGRFSGRQFSNSRSEMNVSTLELGDSALYLCASRTPGQYNEQFFGPGTRLTVL.

This clonotype was seen a few times. The chain employs TRBV2 and TRBJ2-4; D gene unclear. The V gene's germline CDR1 is SNHLY and CDR2 FYNNEI. V shed 3 bases and J shed 0 bases, with 3 bases lying between them. This CDR3 contains 13 residues. In DNA, the CDR3 is TGTGCCAGCAGTGACCCAGCCAAAAACATTCAGTACTTC. It specifies CASSDPAKNIQYF.